This entry lists 10 T cell receptor beta chains sequenced from one sample in a study of beta chain features in type 1 diabetes. The entirety of the isolated RNA underwent reverse transcription, so expressed TCRB transcripts were sequenced. Here immunoSEQ multiplex PCR was the method, and the copy in TCRdb shows in-frame clones only, minus some. Altogether hundreds of thousands of clones are present, approximately 30% being singletons, with the ten largest covering around 0.065%. The specimen sequenced was naive CD4+ T cells from blood. Receptors originate from a man between 18 and 35 years old in good health.

V is TRBV29-1 and J is TRBJ1-1; D is uncertain. Germline V CDR1 and CDR2: SQVTM, ANQGSEA. The CDR3 contains 13 residues. The V and J ends lost 8 bases and 0 bases respectively, with 13 bases between them. The CDR3 DNA follows: TGCAGCTCCCGACCGGATTTGAACACTGAAGCTTTCTTT. Amino acids: CSSRPDLNTEAFF.

As concerns this clone: The identical CDR3 is also encoded by other nucleotide sequences in the sample. V is TRBV18 and J is TRBJ2-7; 9 nucleotides match TRBD1. The CDR3 contains 14 residues. V trimming: 3 bases; J trimming: 3 bases; junction bases outside the gene matches: 3. Looked up from germline, CDR1 is KGHSH and CDR2 is LQKENI. The DNA of the CDR3 is TGTGCCAGCTCACCCGGGACAGGGAACTACGAGCAGTACTTC. It specifies CASSPGTGNYEQYF.

V is TRBV7-6 and J is TRBJ2-7; possibly TRBD1 for D (6 bases). Trimming removed 3 bases from V and 2 bases from J, with 17 bases in between. CDR1 and CDR2 from the germline V gene are SGHVS and FNYEAQ. This CDR3 has 16 amino acids. CDR3: CASSLVGTGPAYEQYF. DNA for the CDR3: TGTGCCAGCAGCTTGGTCGGAACAGGGCCAGCCTACGAGCAGTACTTC.

This clone was seen a handful of times. The rearrangement uses TRBV29-1 and TRBJ2-3; no firm D call. This CDR3 spans 14 amino acids. Germline CDR1 and CDR2: SQVTM and ANQGSEA. V was cut by 4 bases and J by 0 bases, with 11 bases left in between. The CDR3 DNA sequence: TGCAGCGTTGTCGGCAGCTCTAGCACAGATACGCAGTATTTT. Its translation is CSVVGSSSTDTQYF.

As concerns this clone: Other DNA sequences in the sample encode the same CDR3. This chain connects TRBV7-2 to TRBJ2-7; D is possibly TRBD1 (6 bases). V was pared by 1 base and J by 0 bases, with 7 bases between. This CDR3 is built from 14 residues. In germline, CDR1 is SGHTA, CDR2 FQGNSA. CDR3 loop: CASSLDRASYEQYF. The DNA for the CDR3 is TGTGCCAGCAGCTTAGACAGGGCCTCCTACGAGCAGTACTTC. Combining the CDR3 with reference TRBV7-2 and TRBJ2-7 gives the whole variable domain GAGVSQSPSNKVTEKGKDVELRCDPISGHTALYWYRQSLGQGLEFLIYFQGNSAPDKSGLPSDRFSAERTGGSVSTLTIQRTQQEDSAVYLCASSLDRASYEQYFGPGTRLTVT.

This chain links TRBV10-3 with TRBJ2-5; tentatively, D is TRBD2 (6 bases). The CDR3 spans 14 residues. V was cut by 4 bases and J by 2 bases, with 11 bases left in between. Germline V gene lookup returns CDR1 ENHRY and CDR2 SYGVKD. The CDR3 DNA follows: TGTGCCATCAGTGGAGCGGGTAATCAAGAGACCCAGTACTTC. This translates into CAISGAGNQETQYF.

This clone showed up just a few times. This CDR3 is also generated by other DNA sequences in the sample. The V and J genes are TRBV30 and TRBJ2-1; maybe TRBD1 (6 bases). From germline, CDR1 is GTSNPN and CDR2 SVGIG (reference sequence). Trimming took off 1 base at V and 0 bases at J, with 7 bases between the two ends. The CDR3 consists of 14 residues. The CDR3 bases are TGTGCCTGGAGTGGGGGGCTCTCCTACAATGAGCAGTTCTTC. Translation: CAWSGGLSYNEQFF. The full variable domain, with the rest looked up from reference TRBV30 and TRBJ2-1, is SQTIHQWPATLVQPVGSPLSLECTVEGTSNPNLYWYRQAAGRGLQLLFYSVGIGQISSEVPQNLSASRPQDRQFILSSKKLLLSDSGFYLCAWSGGLSYNEQFFGPGTRLTVL.

The chain carries TRBV4-1 and TRBJ2-5, with D tentatively TRBD1 or TRBD2 (5 bases each). Germline CDR1 MGHRA, CDR2 YSYEKL. The CDR3 runs to 16 residues. V was pared by 0 bases and J by 6 bases, with 17 bases between. The DNA for the CDR3 is TGCGCCAGCAGCCAAGACCGGGGCCCCGGGGCCAAGACCCAGTACTTC. This translates into CASSQDRGPGAKTQYF.

This clone was picked up a small number of times. This chain links TRBV7-2 with TRBJ2-1; no reliable D call. Per the germline V gene, CDR1 is SGHTA and CDR2 is FQGNSA. The CDR3 consists of 14 residues. The germline V and J ends were trimmed by 3 bases and 4 bases, with 10 bases remaining between them. The DNA of the CDR3 is TGTGCCAGCAGCTTTACGGGCTCATACAATGAGCAGTTCTTC. It yields the protein CASSFTGSYNEQFF.

This clone occurred a few times. The chain carries TRBV7-2 and TRBJ2-1; D uncertain. V was clipped by 5 bases and J by 7 bases, with 6 bases between them. Per the germline V gene, CDR1 is SGHTA and CDR2 is FQGNSA. This CDR3 is 11 amino acids long. CDR3 residues: CASSPSNEQFF. CDR3 DNA: TGTGCCAGCAGCCCAAGTAATGAGCAGTTCTTC.